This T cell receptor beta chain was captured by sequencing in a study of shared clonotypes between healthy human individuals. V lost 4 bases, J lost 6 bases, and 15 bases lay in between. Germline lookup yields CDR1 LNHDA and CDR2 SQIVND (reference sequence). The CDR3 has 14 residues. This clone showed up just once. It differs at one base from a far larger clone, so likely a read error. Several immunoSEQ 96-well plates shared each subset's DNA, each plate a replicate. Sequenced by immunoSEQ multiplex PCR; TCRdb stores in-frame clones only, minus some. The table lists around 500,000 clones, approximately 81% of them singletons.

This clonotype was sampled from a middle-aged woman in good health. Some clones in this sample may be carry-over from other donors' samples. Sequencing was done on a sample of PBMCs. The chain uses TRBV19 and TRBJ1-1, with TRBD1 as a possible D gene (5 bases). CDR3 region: CASSTQQVTAEAFF. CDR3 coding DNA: TGTGCCAGTAGTACTCAACAGGTAACGGCTGAAGCTTTCTTT. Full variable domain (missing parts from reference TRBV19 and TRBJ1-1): DGGITQSPKYLFRKEGQNVTLSCEQNLNHDAMYWYRQDPGQGLRLIYYSQIVNDFQKGDIAEGYSVSREKKESFPLTVTSAQKNPTAFYLCASSTQQVTAEAFFGQGTRLTVV.